The 6 T cell receptor beta chains presented below share a single source sample, sequenced in a study of PD-L1 blockade in urothelial cancer. Sample time point: peripheral blood 6 weeks after treatment start. Repertoires were generated with immunoSEQ multiplex PCR, while TCRdb's copy carries only in-frame clones and drops some. The table shows 48,000 or so clones, with 80% to 90% occurring only once. The source material was PBMCs, sampled around atezolizumab (anti-PD-L1) treatment. The source is a man in his 70s with urothelial cancer.

This chain connects TRBV30 to TRBJ2-7, with 12 nucleotides matching TRBD2. The germline V gene has CDR1 GTSNPN and CDR2 SVGIG (reference sequence). V lost 5 bases to trimming and J lost 3 bases; unmatched junction nucleotides: 2. This CDR3 is 13 amino acids long. The CDR3 region is CAWGTSGLYEQYF. The CDR3 DNA follows: TGTGCCTGGGGGACTAGCGGGCTCTACGAGCAGTACTTC.

The rearrangement links TRBV2 to TRBJ1-1; no clear D. The V gene's germline CDR1 is SNHLY and CDR2 FYNNEI. The CDR3 consists of 14 residues. V was pared by 2 bases and J by 6 bases, with 13 bases between. The CDR3 region has the DNA TGTGCCAGCAGTGAAAGAGCGAGCGCTCCTGAAGCTTTCTTT. It translates to CASSERASAPEAFF.

V is TRBV18 and J is TRBJ2-1; the D is unclear. CDR1 and CDR2 from the germline V gene are KGHSH and LQKENI. The CDR3 is made up of 13 amino acids. V was trimmed by 4 bases and J by 0 bases, leaving 4 bases between them. CDR3 protein: CASSRSSYNEQFF. In DNA, the CDR3 is TGTGCCAGCTCACGGAGCTCCTACAATGAGCAGTTCTTC. The full variable domain, its missing parts supplied by reference TRBV18 and TRBJ2-1, is NAGVMQNPRHLVRRRGQEARLRCSPMKGHSHVYWYRQLPEEGLKFMVYLQKENIIDESGMPKERFSAEFPKEGPSILRIQQVVRGDSAAYFCASSRSSYNEQFFGPGTRLTVL.

V gene TRBV11-3 combines with J gene TRBJ2-1; D gene uncertain. CDR1 is SGHNT, CDR2 YENEEA, per germline. This CDR3 is 12 amino acids long. With 0 bases removed from V and 10 bases from J, the gap between germline ends came to 7 bases. In nucleotides, the CDR3 is TGTGCCAGCAGCTTAGATCCCTTAGAGCAGTTCTTC. Protein: CASSLDPLEQFF. Filled out from reference TRBV11-3 and TRBJ2-1, the complete variable domain reads EAGVVQSPRYKIIEKKQPVAFWCNPISGHNTLYWYLQNLGQGPELLIRYENEEAVDDSQLPKDRFSAERLKGVDSTLKIQPAELGDSAVYLCASSLDPLEQFFGPGTRLTVL.

This chain connects TRBV2 to TRBJ1-4; D unclear. The CDR3 runs 15 residues. Germline V gives CDR1 SNHLY, CDR2 FYNNEI. V was pared by 8 bases and J by 0 bases, with 13 bases between. The CDR3: CASAGRRTTNEKLFF. Written as DNA, the CDR3 is TGTGCCAGCGCTGGGAGGAGGACAACTAATGAAAAACTGTTTTTT. Drawing the rest from reference TRBV2 and TRBJ1-4, the complete variable domain is EPEVTQTPSHQVTQMGQEVILRCVPISNHLYFYWYRQILGQKVEFLVSFYNNEISEKSEIFDDQFSVERPDGSNFTLKIRSTKLEDSAMYFCASAGRRTTNEKLFFGSGTQLSVL.

CDR3 DNA: TGTGCCAGCAGTGGGGGACTAGCGGGAGTCAATGAGCAGTTCTTC. Translation: CASSGGLAGVNEQFF. The chain joins TRBV2 to TRBJ2-1; TRBD2 matches at 14 bases. The CDR3 totals 15 residues. The germline CDR1 and CDR2 sequences are SNHLY and FYNNEI. The ends lost 4 bases at V and 6 bases at J; junction bases unmatched: 2.